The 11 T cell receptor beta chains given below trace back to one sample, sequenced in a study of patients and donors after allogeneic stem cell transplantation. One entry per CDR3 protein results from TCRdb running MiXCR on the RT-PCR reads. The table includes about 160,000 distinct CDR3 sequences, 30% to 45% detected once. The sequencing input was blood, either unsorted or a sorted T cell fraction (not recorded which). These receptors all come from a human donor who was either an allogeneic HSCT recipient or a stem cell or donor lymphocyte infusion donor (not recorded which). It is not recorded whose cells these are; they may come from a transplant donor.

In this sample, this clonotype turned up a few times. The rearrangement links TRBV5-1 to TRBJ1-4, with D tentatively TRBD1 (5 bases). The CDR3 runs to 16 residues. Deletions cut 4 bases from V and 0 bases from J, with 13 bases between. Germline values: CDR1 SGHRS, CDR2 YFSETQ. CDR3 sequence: CASSKEGRATNEKLFF. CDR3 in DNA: TGCGCCAGCAGCAAGGAGGGGAGAGCAACTAATGAAAAACTGTTTTTT.

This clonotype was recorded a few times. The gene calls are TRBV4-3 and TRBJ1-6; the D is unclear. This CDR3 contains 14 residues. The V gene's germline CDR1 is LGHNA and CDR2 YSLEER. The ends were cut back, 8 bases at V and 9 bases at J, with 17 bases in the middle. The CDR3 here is CASGLQGFGSPLHF. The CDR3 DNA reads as TGCGCCAGCGGACTACAAGGTTTTGGTTCACCCCTCCACTTT.

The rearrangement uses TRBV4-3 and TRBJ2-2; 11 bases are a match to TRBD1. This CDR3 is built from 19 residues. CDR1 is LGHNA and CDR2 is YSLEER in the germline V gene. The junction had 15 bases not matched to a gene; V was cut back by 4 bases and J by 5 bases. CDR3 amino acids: CASSLLLPGTGGETGELFF. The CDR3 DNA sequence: TGCGCCAGCAGCCTTCTACTCCCCGGGACAGGGGGGGAAACCGGGGAGCTGTTTTTT.

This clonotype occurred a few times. This chain's CDR3 is CASLTWGEKLFF. CDR3 nucleotide sequence: TGTGCCAGCCTTACCTGGGGGGAAAAACTGTTTTTT. The chain uses TRBV28 and TRBJ1-4, with D possibly being TRBD1 (5 bases). V shed 8 bases and J shed 8 bases, with 12 bases lying between them. There are 12 residues in the CDR3. Germline V gives CDR1 MDHEN, CDR2 SYDVKM.

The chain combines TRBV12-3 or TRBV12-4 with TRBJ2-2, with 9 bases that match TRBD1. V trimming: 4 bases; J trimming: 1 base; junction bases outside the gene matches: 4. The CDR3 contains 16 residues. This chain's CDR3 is CASSSPGQGNTGELFF. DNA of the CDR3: TGTGCCAGCAGTTCACCGGGACAGGGGAACACCGGGGAGCTGTTTTTT.

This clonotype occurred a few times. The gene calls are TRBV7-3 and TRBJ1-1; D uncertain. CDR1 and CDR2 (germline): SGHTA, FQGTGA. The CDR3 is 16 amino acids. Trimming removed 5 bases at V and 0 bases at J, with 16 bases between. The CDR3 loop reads CASSPVGPSMNTEAFF. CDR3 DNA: TGTGCCAGCAGCCCTGTTGGACCCAGCATGAACACTGAAGCTTTCTTT.

CDR3 region: CASSFPLASYNEQFF. In DNA, the CDR3 is TGTGCCAGCAGTTTCCCGCTAGCCTCCTACAATGAGCAGTTCTTC. V is TRBV12-3 or TRBV12-4 and J is TRBJ2-1, with D maybe TRBD2 (5 bases). The CDR3 runs 15 residues. V was cut by 3 bases and J by 0 bases, with 9 bases left in between.

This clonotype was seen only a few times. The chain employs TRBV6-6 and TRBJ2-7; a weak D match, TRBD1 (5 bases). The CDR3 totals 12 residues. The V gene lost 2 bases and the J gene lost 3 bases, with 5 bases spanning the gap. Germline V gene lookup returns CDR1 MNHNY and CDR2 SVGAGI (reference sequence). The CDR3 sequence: CASSYDSYEQYV. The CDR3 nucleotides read TGTGCCAGCAGTTACGACAGCTACGAGCAGTACGTC.

This CDR3 is CASSQGATGGYEKLFF. CDR3 nucleotides: TGTGCCAGCAGCCAAGGGGCGACAGGGGGCTACGAAAAACTGTTTTTT. The V call is TRBV4-2, the J call TRBJ1-4; 10 bases map to TRBD1. V was pared by 1 base and J by 8 bases, with 7 bases of the junction left unmatched. CDR1 is LGHNA and CDR2 is YNFKEQ in the germline V gene. CDR3 length: 16 residues.

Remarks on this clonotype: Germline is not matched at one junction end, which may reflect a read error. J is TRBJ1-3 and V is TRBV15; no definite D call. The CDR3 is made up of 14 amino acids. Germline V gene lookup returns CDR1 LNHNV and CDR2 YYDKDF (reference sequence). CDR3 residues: CATSQDLSGNTINF. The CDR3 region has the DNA TGTGCCACCAGCCAGGACCTCTCTGGAAACACCATAAATTTT.

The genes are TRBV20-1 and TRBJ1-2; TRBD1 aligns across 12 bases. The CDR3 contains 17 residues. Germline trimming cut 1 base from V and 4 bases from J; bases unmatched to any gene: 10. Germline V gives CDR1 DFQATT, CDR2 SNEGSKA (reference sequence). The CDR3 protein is CSARGVGTGGLGYGYTF. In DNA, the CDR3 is TGCAGTGCTAGAGGGGTCGGGACAGGGGGCTTAGGCTATGGCTACACCTTC.